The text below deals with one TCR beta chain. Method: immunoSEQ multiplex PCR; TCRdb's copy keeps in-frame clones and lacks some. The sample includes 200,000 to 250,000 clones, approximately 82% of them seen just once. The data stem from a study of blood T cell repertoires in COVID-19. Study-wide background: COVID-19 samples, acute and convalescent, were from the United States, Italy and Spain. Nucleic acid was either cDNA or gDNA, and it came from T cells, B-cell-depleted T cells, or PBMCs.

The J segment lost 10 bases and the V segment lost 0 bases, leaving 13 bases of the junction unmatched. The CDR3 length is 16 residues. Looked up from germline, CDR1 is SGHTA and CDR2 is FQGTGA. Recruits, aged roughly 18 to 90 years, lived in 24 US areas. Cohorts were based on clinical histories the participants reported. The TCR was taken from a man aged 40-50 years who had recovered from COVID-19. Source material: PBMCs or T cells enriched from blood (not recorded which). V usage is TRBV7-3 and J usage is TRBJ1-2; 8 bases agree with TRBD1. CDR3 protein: CASSLTVAGGRGDYTF. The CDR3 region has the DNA TGTGCCAGCAGCTTAACGGTGGCAGGGGGCAGGGGTGACTACACCTTC.